This entry features one T cell receptor beta chain sequence. The V gene's germline CDR1 is SGHNT and CDR2 YENEEA. Deletions cut 5 bases from V and 1 base from J, with 14 bases between. CDR3 length: 15 amino acids. Repertoires were generated with immunoSEQ multiplex PCR, while TCRdb's copy carries only in-frame clones and drops some. The table lists several thousand clones, less than 40% of them singletons. This sample is part of a study of graft-versus-host responses after intestinal transplantation. Study overall: Recipients were all induced with anti-thymocyte globulin, then given tacrolimus and steroids for 2 to 3 years. Findings of the study overall: Recipient marrow showed GvH clones, some seen first in ileum or blood. An association linked early post-transplant HvG declines with peak circulating GvH clone levels.

Co-plated with 200,000 CFSE-labeled responder cells were 200,000 irradiated, violet-dye-labeled stimulator cells. This receptor was identified in a human patient who was an organ donor for intestinal transplantation. Specimen: alloreactive CD8+ T cells from a mixed lymphocyte reaction culture, collected before transplantation. As for subset: CFSE-low proliferating T cells sorted from approximately six-day pre-transplant mixed lymphocyte reaction (GvH or HvG direction). V and J are TRBV11-3 and TRBJ1-1; perhaps TRBD1 as D (6 bases). The CDR3 reads CASSQKRGRNTEAFF. The CDR3 bases are TGTGCCAGCAGCCAAAAAAGGGGGAGGAACACTGAAGCTTTCTTT.